One and the same sample provided the 11 T cell receptor beta chains below, sequenced in a study of blood T cell repertoires in COVID-19. Sequencing was performed with immunoSEQ multiplex PCR; in TCRdb, only in-frame clones are kept and a portion is missing. This repertoire shows about 170,000 clones, roughly 84% found once; its top ten account for 14%. Specimen: peripheral blood. These receptors came from a young man with active or convalescent COVID-19.

The CDR3: CARTGLSSPLHF. The CDR3 region has the DNA TGTGCCAGGACAGGCCTCAGTTCACCCCTCCACTTT. The rearrangement joins TRBV19 to TRBJ1-6; D is perhaps TRBD1 (6 bases). This CDR3 region has 12 residues. Germline-derived CDR1 and CDR2 are LNHDA and SQIVND (reference sequence). Trimming left V 9 bases short and J 9 bases short, with 12 bases between.

This clone was seen a few times. The gene calls are TRBV28 and TRBJ1-5, with a tentative D call TRBD1 (6 bases). V was trimmed by 6 bases and J by 3 bases, leaving 18 bases between them. Per germline, CDR1 MDHEN and CDR2 SYDVKM. CDR3 size: 16 residues. The CDR3 nucleotides read TGTGCCAGCAGGGAAGGGTCACAGGGTTCCAATCAGCCCCAGCATTTT. Translating it yields CASREGSQGSNQPQHF.

The V call is TRBV5-6, the J call TRBJ1-5; D unresolved. CDR3 length equals 16 residues. V lost 4 bases and J lost 2, with 16 bases in between. CDR1 is SGHDT and CDR2 is YYEEEE in the germline V gene. The CDR3 is CASSEGPGEGNQPQHF. For the CDR3, the DNA is TGTGCCAGCAGCGAGGGCCCCGGAGAAGGCAATCAGCCCCAGCATTTT.

This clone was seen many times. The chain is built from TRBV9 and TRBJ2-1; 8 bases fit TRBD2. Germline CDR1 reads SGDLS; CDR2 reads YYNGEE. V was pared by 0 bases and J by 0 bases, with 5 bases of the junction left unmatched. CDR3 length: 17 amino acids. CDR3 amino acids: CASSVDLSGSSYNEQFF. CDR3 bases: TGTGCCAGCAGCGTAGACCTAAGCGGGAGCTCCTACAATGAGCAGTTCTTC.

The V gene is TRBV18, the J gene TRBJ1-3; 8 nucleotides agree with TRBD1. Germline lookup yields CDR1 KGHSH and CDR2 LQKENI. The CDR3 covers 17 residues. Trimming at V came to 1 base and at J to 3 bases, leaving 8 bases not matched to a gene. Here the CDR3 DNA reads TGTGCCAGCTCACCACGGCCCCAGGGGGCGAGTGGAAACACCATATATTTT. This codes for CASSPRPQGASGNTIYF.

This clone was detected only a few times. The V call is TRBV19, the J call TRBJ1-5; D uncertain. Between the trimmed V and J ends, which lost 0 bases and 5 bases, there was a span of 5 bases. CDR1 LNHDA and CDR2 SQIVND come from the germline V gene (reference sequence). The CDR3 contains 13 residues. The CDR3 bases are TGTGCCAGTAGTATAGAGTCTTATCAGCCCCAGCATTTT. Protein: CASSIESYQPQHF.

This chain links TRBV7-9 with TRBJ2-7; D possibly corresponds to TRBD2 (5 bases). The V end was cut by 1 base, the J end by 9 bases, with 13 bases between. This CDR3 has 13 residues. From germline, CDR1 is SEHNR and CDR2 FQNEAQ (reference sequence). The CDR3 DNA reads TGTGCCAGCAGCTTAGGGGAAGGACTGCGGCAGTACTTC. Amino acid sequence: CASSLGEGLRQYF. Full variable domain (missing parts from reference TRBV7-9 and TRBJ2-7): DTGVSQNPRHKITKRGQNVTFRCDPISEHNRLYWYRQTLGQGPEFLTYFQNEAQLEKSRLLSDRFSAERPKGSFSTLEIQRTEQGDSAMYLCASSLGEGLRQYFGPGTRLTVT.

CDR3: CASSLRVLAGVAADTQYF. The DNA of the CDR3 is TGTGCCAGCAGCTTACGTGTACTAGCGGGAGTTGCGGCAGATACGCAGTATTTT. The chain links TRBV7-8 to TRBJ2-3; 11 bases are shared with TRBD2. CDR1 is SGHVS and CDR2 is FQNEAQ in the germline V gene. CDR3 size: 18 residues. The ends lost 2 bases at V and 4 bases at J; junction bases unmatched: 11.

Only one count was recorded for this clone. V gene TRBV30 combines with J gene TRBJ2-1, with TRBD1 identical over 7 bases. CDR3 length: 18 amino acids. Germline values: CDR1 GTSNPN, CDR2 SVGIG (reference sequence). The V gene end was trimmed by 3 bases and the J gene end by 2 bases; junction bases not matched to a gene: 16. CDR3 loop: CAWSQQGNLKVTYNEQFF. The CDR3 DNA sequence: TGTGCCTGGAGCCAACAGGGGAACCTGAAGGTGACCTACAATGAGCAGTTCTTC.

The chain joins TRBV4-1 to TRBJ2-7; 7 bases align to TRBD2. The CDR3 is made up of 15 amino acids. J lost 5 bases, V lost 3 bases, and 10 bases had no gene match. Germline CDR1 is MGHRA and CDR2 is YSYEKL. The chain's CDR3 is CASSQNQGGRNEQYF. In DNA form, the CDR3 reads TGCGCCAGCAGCCAGAACCAGGGAGGGAGAAACGAGCAGTACTTC.

In its sample, this clone was seen a few times. The rearrangement joins TRBV5-5 to TRBJ1-5; D is undetermined. The CDR3 extends over 14 amino acids. CDR1 is SGHKS, CDR2 YYEKEE, per germline (reference sequence). The V end was cut by 4 bases, the J end by 0 bases, with 8 bases between. The CDR3 region is CASSGQVSNQPQHF. Here the CDR3 DNA reads TGTGCCAGCAGCGGCCAGGTTAGCAATCAGCCCCAGCATTTT.